This T cell receptor (beta chain) was sequenced during a study of identical twins. CDR3 size: 13 residues. The junction had 11 bases not matched to a gene; V was cut back by 2 bases and J by 15 bases. Germline lookup yields CDR1 SGDLS and CDR2 YYNGEE. Template switching introduced a universal primer site, and the cDNA bore unique molecular identifiers. TCRdb re-called the 5' RACE reads through MiXCR, storing one row per CDR3 protein. The table lists over 500,000 distinct CDR3 sequences, 22% of them singletons, with around 0.9% in the top ten. The sample also formed part of further work on T cells expressing NK-cell markers. This second study notes: The study sequenced eight donors, seven HCMV-seropositive and one seronegative.

Sequenced material: CD4+ T cells sorted from blood. The chain employs TRBV9 and TRBJ2-1; 7 nucleotides line up with TRBD2. This TCR came from a woman aged 18-30 years in good health. CDR3 sequence reads: CASSVRDYPQLFF. For the CDR3, the DNA is TGTGCCAGCAGCGTCCGGGACTACCCCCAGCTGTTCTTC. The full variable domain, in which reference TRBV9 and TRBJ2-1 provide the parts outside the CDR3, is DSGVTQTPKHLITATGQRVTLRCSPRSGDLSVYWYQQSLDQGLQFLIQYYNGEERAKGNILERFSAQQFPDLHSELNLSSLELGDSALYFCASSVRDYPQLFFGPGTRLTVL.